This TCR beta chain was sequenced for a study of vaccination effects on CD4 cells after COVID-19. TCRdb's copy holds only in-frame clones and misses some; the assay was immunoSEQ multiplex PCR. The sample contains 66,000 or so clones, approximately 80% of which appear only once. As for this clone: Its cognate antigen is unknown.

When less than 13 days of culture had elapsed, CD4+ T cells were isolated. Participants were vaccinated with two doses of either the BNT162b2 or mRNA-1273 vaccine. On days 3 and 7, fresh IL-2 medium replaced half the medium. The length of the CDR3 is 15 residues. CDR1 is MNHNS, CDR2 SASEGT, per germline. Trimming took off 1 base at V and 4 bases at J, with 11 bases between the two ends. The V and J genes are TRBV6-1 and TRBJ1-5; tentative D call: TRBD1 (5 bases). The origin of this receptor is a human donor who received a COVID-19 vaccine. Sequences were derived from CD4+ T cells from PBMCs cultured without peptide, sampled after COVID-19 vaccination. CDR3 bases: TGTGCCAGCAGTGAAGTGGCAGGGTATAATCAGCCCCAGCATTTT. Amino acid sequence: CASSEVAGYNQPQHF.